A selection of T cell receptor beta chains follows, all from one sample in a study of metastatic and nonmetastatic thyroid tumors. TCRdb re-analyzed the PCR reads using MiXCR. The table records over 9,000 clones, 35% to 45% of them present only once. Sequenced: tumor tissue. These receptors were taken from a female donor with papillary thyroid cancer or a benign thyroid nodule (not recorded which). Some clones in this sample may be carry-over from other donors' samples. The CDR3 runs from the conserved cysteine through the conserved F or W. Fields, in order: D gene, J gene, clone size, V gene, CDR3 DNA, CDR3 protein. D genes are given only for firm matches. The size of a clone is reported for some rows only, either as once, few or many, or as a class for expanded clones.

-	TRBJ2-5	few	TRBV12-3/TRBV12-4	TGTGCCAGCAGTAAGGCCGACCAAGAGACCCAGTACTTC	CASSKADQETQYF
-	TRBJ2-1	-	TRBV2	TGTGCCAGCACCCACCGGGGTAGCATCCATGAGCAGTTCTTC	CASTHRGSIHEQFF
-	TRBJ1-2	-	TRBV28	TGTGCCAGCAGTTCCAATGACGGAATTAACTATGGCTACACCTTC	CASSSNDGINYGYTF
-	TRBJ2-7	few	TRBV6-2/TRBV6-3	TGTGCCAGCAGACATGACAGACTTCTCTACGAGCAGTACTTC	CASRHDRLLYEQYF
TRBD1	TRBJ2-6	once	TRBV11-2	TGTGCCAGCAGCTACAGGGGGACACCCGCTGGGGCCAACGTCCTGACTTTC	CASSYRGTPAGANVLTF
TRBD1	TRBJ2-3	few	TRBV28	TGTGCCAGCAGTTACTCCGGGACAGGGAGTGGAGATACGCAGTATTTT	CASSYSGTGSGDTQYF
-	TRBJ1-1	-	TRBV5-5	TGTGCCAGCTGTGGAGACTTGAACACTGAAGCTTTCTTT	CASCGDLNTEAFF
-	TRBJ1-5	-	TRBV19	TGTGCCACGGGGTACGGCCGGAGCAATCAGCCCCAGCATTTT	CATGYGRSNQPQHF
-	TRBJ1-6	-	TRBV27	TGTGCCAGTTACGGAGGGGACCCCTATAATTCACCCCTCCACTTT	CASYGGDPYNSPLHF
-	TRBJ1-2	-	TRBV20-1	TGCAGTGCTAGGGTACTCCGCACAGGGAACTATGGCTACACCTTC	CSARVLRTGNYGYTF
TRBD1	TRBJ1-2	-	TRBV20-1	TGCAGTGCCGAACGGGACAGCCATGGCTACACCTTC	CSAERDSHGYTF
TRBD1	TRBJ2-6	-	TRBV5-1	TGCGCCAGCAGCTTGGGGGACAGCTCTGGGGCCAACGTCCTGACTTTC	CASSLGDSSGANVLTF
TRBD1	TRBJ2-7	few	TRBV12-3/TRBV12-4	TGTGCCAGCAGTGCCCGGGACAGGTCTTCCTACGAGCAGTACTTC	CASSARDRSSYEQYF
TRBD1	TRBJ2-1	-	TRBV4-1	TGCGCCAGCAGTCACAGTAGACTGCAGGGGGCTGAGTATGAGCAGTTCTTC	CASSHSRLQGAEYEQFF
TRBD1	TRBJ1-2	-	TRBV27	TGTGCCAGCAGTGCCCACAGGGGCGGCTACACCTTC	CASSAHRGGYTF
TRBD2	TRBJ2-7	few	TRBV11-2	TGTGCCAGCAGCCCGAGCGGGGACCGCTACGAGCAGTACTTC	CASSPSGDRYEQYF
-	TRBJ1-1	-	TRBV3-1	TGTGCCAGCAGCCAAGGAGGAAACACTGAAGCTTTCTTT	CASSQGGNTEAFF
TRBD1	TRBJ2-5	-	TRBV6-1	TGTGCCAGCAGACTGACAGGGGGCGCGGGAGAGACCCAGTACTTC	CASRLTGGAGETQYF
-	TRBJ1-2	-	TRBV7-3	TGTGCCAGCAGCTTAAATAATCCCCCCCGGGACGGGCCCTATGGCTACACCTTC	CASSLNNPPRDGPYGYTF
TRBD1	TRBJ2-3	-	TRBV4-3	TGCGCCAGCAGCCTTGGACAGGGGTCGTTAGATACGCAGTATTTT	CASSLGQGSLDTQYF
-	TRBJ1-1	-	TRBV20-1	TGCAGTGCCCGGATGGACAGTAACACTGAAGCTTTCTTT	CSARMDSNTEAFF
TRBD1	TRBJ1-2	-	TRBV2	TGTGCCAGCAGGCACCGGGACAGTCTTTACTTTGGCTACACCTTC	CASRHRDSLYFGYTF
-	TRBJ2-7	-	TRBV11-1	TGTGCCAGCAGCCCGACCGAGGCACACACTTACGAGCAGTACTTC	CASSPTEAHTYEQYF
TRBD2	TRBJ2-1	-	TRBV28	TGTGCCAGCAGGGGCCCTAGCGGCAAAAGCAAGTTCTTC	CASRGPSGKSKFF